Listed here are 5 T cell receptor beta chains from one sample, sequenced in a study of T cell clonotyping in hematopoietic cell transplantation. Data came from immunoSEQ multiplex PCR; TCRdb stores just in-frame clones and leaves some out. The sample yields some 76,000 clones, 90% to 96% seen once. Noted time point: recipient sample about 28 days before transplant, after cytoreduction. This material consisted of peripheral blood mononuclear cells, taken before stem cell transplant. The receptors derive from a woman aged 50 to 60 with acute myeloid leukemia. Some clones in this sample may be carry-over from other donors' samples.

This chain's CDR3 is CASSPQARNTIYF. CDR3 sequence (DNA): TGTGCCAGCAGTCCCCAAGCCCGAAACACCATATATTTT. The chain carries TRBV2 and TRBJ1-3; D remains ambiguous. The CDR3 spans 13 residues. Trimming shortened V by 5 bases and J by 5 bases, and 10 bases separated the two germline ends. Germline V gene data show CDR1 as SNHLY and CDR2 as FYNNEI. Together with reference TRBV2 and TRBJ1-3, the CDR3 gives the full variable domain: EPEVTQTPSHQVTQMGQEVILRCVPISNHLYFYWYRQILGQKVEFLVSFYNNEISEKSEIFDDQFSVERPDGSNFTLKIRSTKLEDSAMYFCASSPQARNTIYFGEGSWLTVV.

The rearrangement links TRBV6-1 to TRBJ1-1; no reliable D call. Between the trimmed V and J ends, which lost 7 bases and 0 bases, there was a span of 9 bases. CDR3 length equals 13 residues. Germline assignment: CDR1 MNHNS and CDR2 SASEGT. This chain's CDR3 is CASTLEVNTEAFF. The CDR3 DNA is TGTGCCAGCACCCTAGAGGTGAACACTGAAGCTTTCTTT.

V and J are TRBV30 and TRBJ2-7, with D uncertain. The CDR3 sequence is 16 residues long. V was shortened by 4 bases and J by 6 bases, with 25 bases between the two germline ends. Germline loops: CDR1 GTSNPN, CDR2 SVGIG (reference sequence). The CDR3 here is CAWTKRPAPPACEQYF. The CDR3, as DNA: TGTGCCTGGACCAAGCGACCAGCGCCCCCCGCATGCGAGCAGTACTTC.

CDR3 residues: CASSLSWTGTGLYF. For the CDR3, the DNA is TGTGCCAGCAGTTTATCGTGGACCGGGACAGGGTTGTACTTC. The chain has TRBV27 and TRBJ2-5; 9 bases agree with TRBD1. Trimming removed 0 bases from V and 13 bases from J; junction bases left unmatched: 9. The germline V gene has CDR1 MNHEY and CDR2 SMNVEV (reference sequence). CDR3 size: 14 residues.

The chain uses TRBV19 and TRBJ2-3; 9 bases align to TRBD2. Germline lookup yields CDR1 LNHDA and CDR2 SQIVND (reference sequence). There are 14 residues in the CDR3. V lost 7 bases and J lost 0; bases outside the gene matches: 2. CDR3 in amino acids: CASNSGRSTDTQYF. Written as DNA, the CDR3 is TGTGCCAGTAATAGCGGGAGAAGCACAGATACGCAGTATTTT.